This T cell receptor (beta chain) was documented in a study of cytomegalovirus exposure and HLA in healthy donors (dated by TCRdb to between 2016 and 2019). Background for the entire study: According to a later analysis, one platform produced both the roughly 130 validation repertoires and the roughly 640 repertoires of the first cohort. The study aimed to test whether signatures of past pathogen exposure could be identified by cataloging public T cell receptors. In addition to the first cohort of 666 subjects, a separate validation cohort of about 120 different subjects was used. The study combined high-throughput TCR immunosequencing, statistical association of individual TCRs with disease status, and machine learning to predict cytomegalovirus infection status.

Concerning this clone itself: This receptor's antigen is unknown. The record has no base qualities; no much larger clone is one base away.

Libraries were made using the immunoSEQ multiplex PCR assay. The authors processed their data as follows. A statistical classification framework was built for diagnosing cytomegalovirus status from the catalog of TCR beta chain sequences. In its TCRdb copy, this immuneACCESS table keeps in-frame sequences only and misses some clones. Where compared with another copy, unresolved V genes explain less than half of these, and the others have no known cause. That table furnishes V, J and clone size, whereas the DNA furnished D and trimming. The sample yields approximately 190,000 clones; 75% to 85% were counted once. The ten largest clones add up to around 15% of the sample. The donors belonged to the validation cohort of about 110 subjects, which was separate from the roughly 670-subject first cohort. The CDR3 runs 16 residues from the cysteine to the phenylalanine. Only CDR3 DNA remains: 48 bases, in frame from the first base. Sequences MDHEN (CDR1) and SYDVKM (CDR2) are obtained from the germline V gene. The junction shows trimming of 7 bases on V and 2 bases on J, and the gene matches do not reach 12 bases of it.

Beyond this particular receptor, the publication reports: Cytomegalovirus status was reported to be diagnosed by the classifier with high specificity and sensitivity in both the original and validation cohorts. According to the authors, the approach could potentially be generalized to other disease states and immunological phenotypes. Across donors, most TCR sequences were observed very rarely, whereas some public TCRs were present in many individuals. A few of the identified cytomegalovirus-associated TCR beta chains were confirmed in vitro to be specific for cytomegalovirus antigens. A total of 150 or so TCR beta chains were listed by the study as associated with cytomegalovirus. Of the cluster scores, 90% to 95% were above 0 in a later analysis, which found that TCRs clustered in the first cohort also tended to co-occur in the approximately 130 validation repertoires. The validation cohort had no HLA typing available for a later analysis, so co-occurrence within that cohort was assessed over all 120 repertoires.

The chain joins TRBV28 to TRBJ1-2; 8 bases in the junction line up with TRBD1. This clonotype originated in a woman in her 30s in good health and CMV-seropositive. The material sequenced was PBMCs. The DNA is as follows: TGTGCCAGCACCACAGGTTTGGGGACAGGAAACTATGGCTACACCTTC. It is translated as CASTTGLGTGNYGYTF.